This T cell receptor beta chain is drawn from a study of T-cell reconstitution after alpha-beta-depleted transplantation in children. Study conclusions and caveats: A year post-transplant, T-cell counts and diversity derived mostly from newly produced T cells. Surviving thymic progenitors and recipient T cells were the source of high TCRbeta diversity at day 60 in some patients. Reported findings indicate that, about two months after transplant, alpha-beta T cells came from several hundred expanded clones, which were derived from non-depleted graft cells.

Using unique molecular identifiers, the investigators prepared the TCRbeta library. One entry per CDR3 protein, called by TCRdb with MiXCR from the PCR reads. Here the sample spans about 460,000 distinct CDR3 sequences, 10% to 12% being singletons. With regard to this clonotype: Antigen specificity is unknown.

CDR3 length equals 16 residues. After removal of 7 bases from V and 5 bases from J, the junction contained 11 bases not matched to a gene. Germline CDR1 reads MNHNY; CDR2 reads SVGAGI (reference sequence). The specimen was PBMCs, mostly from graft donor cells, collected 180 days after TCRalphabeta/CD19-depleted stem cell transplant. The clonotype originates from a female patient aged 2-9 years who had a stem cell transplant for aplastic anemia, so the T cells may come from the graft donor. The chain couples TRBV6-6 to TRBJ1-5, with 10 positions matching TRBD1. The CDR3 nucleotides read TGTGCCAGCACCATGACAGGGGGCCATGGAGATCAGCCCCAGCATTTT. It translates to CASTMTGGHGDQPQHF.